This TCR beta chain was recorded in a study of identical twins. TCRdb used MiXCR to reprocess the 5' RACE reads, holding one entry per CDR3 protein. The sample carries about 530,000 distinct CDR3 sequences, around 20% recorded once. This CDR3 contains 13 residues. Germline V gives CDR1 DFQATT, CDR2 SNEGSKA (reference sequence). Trimming removed 1 base at V and 3 bases at J, with 8 bases between. With no exceptions, donors were healthy Caucasians. The sample was also reused in another study, on yellow fever vaccine responses in identical twins.

This receptor was obtained from a woman between 18 and 30 years old in good health. The V gene is TRBV20-1, the J gene TRBJ2-3; possible D gene TRBD2, 6 bases. The sequenced material came from CD4+ T cells sorted from blood. The CDR3 DNA is TGCAGTGCTAGAGGGACTAATACAGATACGCAGTATTTT. It yields the protein CSARGTNTDTQYF.